The 11 T cell receptor beta chains listed next were all sequenced from one sample in a study of T cells in women clearing cervical HPV infection (dated by TCRdb to between 2018 and 2020). The method behind the library was the immunoSEQ multiplex PCR assay. TCRdb stores this immuneACCESS table with in-frame sequences only. Part of the clones is absent; in the studies checked, under half of the shortfall reflects unresolved V genes, and no reason is known for the rest. This sample's table contains fewer than 40,000 clones. The ten largest clones capture 4.8% of the sample. Sequenced: blood buffy coat. The receptors were gathered from a woman between 18 and 70 years old with a cervical HPV16 infection that either progressed to CIN3+ or cleared (not recorded which).

A word on this clone: The CDR3 extends 3 residues past the end of the read, so its final part is completed from the germline J gene. The rearrangement uses TRBV19 and TRBJ1-4; D is uncertain. Germline assignment: CDR1 LNHDA and CDR2 SQIVND (reference sequence). The CDR3 is 13 residues long. Trimming removed 7 bases from V and 4 bases from J, with 10 bases in between. The CDR3 bases that were read are TGTGCCAGTAAGAGGGTCGATAATGAAAAA. This gives the protein CASKRVDNEK. The complete CDR3 reads CASKRVDNEKLFF. Full variable domain (outside the CDR3, taken from reference TRBV19 and TRBJ1-4): DGGITQSPKYLFRKEGQNVTLSCEQNLNHDAMYWYRQDPGQGLRLIYYSQIVNDFQKGDIAEGYSVSREKKESFPLTVTSAQKNPTAFYLCASKRVDNEKLFFGSGTQLSVL.

On this clone itself: From the germline J gene comes the end of the CDR3, since the read stops 3 residues before it. V usage is TRBV6-2 or TRBV6-3 and J usage is TRBJ2-1; maybe TRBD1 (6 bases). The CDR3 spans 13 residues. Trimming removed 6 bases at V and 8 bases at J, with 14 bases between. In germline, CDR1 is MNHEY, CDR2 SVGEGT. The CDR3 loop reads CASREQGRHEQFF. The covered CDR3 bases are TGTGCCAGCAGAGAACAGGGTAGGCATGAG.

Comment on this clone: With the read ending 3 residues before the CDR3 end, the germline J gene is used to fill in that end. V gene TRBV6-1 combines with J gene TRBJ1-2, with D possibly TRBD1 on 6 matching bases. The CDR3 has 15 residues. From germline, CDR1 is MNHNS and CDR2 SASEGT. The germline V and J ends were trimmed by 1 base and 3 bases, with 12 bases remaining between them. CDR3 DNA (partial): TGTGCCAGCAGTGAAGTTAGGGCAGGGGACTATGGC. Its translation: CASSEVRAGDYG. The full CDR3 sequence reads CASSEVRAGDYGYTF.

A word on this clone: The CDR3 extends 3 residues past the end of the read, so its final part is completed from the germline J gene. This chain uses TRBV2 with TRBJ1-2, with 10 nucleotides matching TRBD1. Germline CDR1 and CDR2: SNHLY and FYNNEI. This CDR3 contains 13 residues. Germline trimming cut 5 bases from V and 6 bases from J; bases unmatched to any gene: 3. The sequenced CDR3 bases are TGTGCCAGCAGTTGGGGACAGGGGAATGGC. This sequence encodes CASSWGQGNG. The whole CDR3 region reads CASSWGQGNGYTF.

Points on this clone: The observed sequence ends 3 residues before the CDR3 terminus, with the missing tail filled in from the germline J gene. The chain carries TRBV7-8 and TRBJ2-3, with 8 bases matching TRBD1. CDR3 length: 16 amino acids. Germline V gene sequence: CDR1 SGHVS, CDR2 FQNEAQ. The trim removed 3 bases at V and 3 bases at J, leaving 8 bases unmatched. CDR3 amino acids: CASSFHTGGGTDTQYF. The sequenced part of the CDR3 DNA is TGTGCCAGCAGCTTCCACACAGGGGGTGGGACAGATACG.

Comments on this clone: The sequence runs out 3 residues before the end of the CDR3; the remainder is reconstructed from the germline J gene. V and J are TRBV7-9 and TRBJ1-6, with 12 bases matching TRBD1. Germline CDR1 and CDR2: SEHNR and FQNEAQ (reference sequence). With V trimmed by 5 bases and J by 12 bases, 8 bases remained unmatched. The CDR3 has 15 residues. The sequenced CDR3 bases are TGTGCCAGCAGCCCGCTGGGGACAGGGGGCTTACCC. Residues: CASSPLGTGGLP. In full, the CDR3 is CASSPLGTGGLPLHF.

The part of the CDR3 DNA that was read is TGTGCCAGCAGTGAAAAGCCGGGGACAAACACTGAA. Translation gives CASSEKPGTNTE. The entire CDR3 is CASSEKPGTNTEAFF. The rearrangement links TRBV6-1 to TRBJ1-1; a possible D gene is TRBD1 (6 bases). The CDR3 end is not reached by the read, which stops 3 residues before it; the germline J gene fills it in. Looked up from germline, CDR1 is MNHNS and CDR2 is SASEGT. CDR3 length: 15 amino acids. V lost 2 bases, J lost 2 bases, and 12 bases lay in between.

As for this clone: The read is 3 residues too short to cover the CDR3 end, so that end is filled in from the germline J gene. The V gene is TRBV7-8, the J gene TRBJ1-2; 8 bases align to TRBD1. CDR3 length: 14 residues. Germline-derived CDR1 and CDR2 are SGHVS and FQNEAQ. The CDR3: CASSLGGTGRGYTF. CDR3 bases read: TGTGCCAGCAGCTTAGGGGGGACAGGTCGGGGC.

A remark on this clone: The read ends 3 residues before the CDR3 terminus; that terminus is restored from the germline J gene. The chain is built from TRBV7-8 and TRBJ2-5; 11 bases fit TRBD2. The V gene's germline CDR1 is SGHVS and CDR2 FQNEAQ. The junction had 3 bases not matched to a gene; V was cut back by 1 base and J by 2 bases. CDR3 size: 16 residues. Partial CDR3 DNA: TGTGCCAGCAGCTTAGGGACTAGCGGGCGTCAAGAGACC. It yields the protein CASSLGTSGRQET. The whole CDR3 is CASSLGTSGRQETQYF.

Concerning this clone itself: The read comes to an end 3 residues before the CDR3 does, leaving the germline J gene to fill in the end. The chain employs TRBV10-3 and TRBJ1-4; maybe TRBD1 (6 bases). V was clipped by 0 bases and J by 7 bases, with 12 bases between them. The germline V gene has CDR1 ENHRY and CDR2 SYGVKD. The CDR3 totals 15 residues. The sequenced part of the CDR3 DNA is TGTGCCATCAGTGAGTCCAGGGGAGGGCCTGAAAAA. This encodes CAISESRGGPEK. Given in full, the CDR3 is CAISESRGGPEKLFF.

With respect to this clone: The CDR3 is cut off 3 residues early in the read; its end comes from the germline J gene. The chain recombines TRBV2 with TRBJ2-5, with D perhaps TRBD2 (5 bases). Germline V CDR1 and CDR2: SNHLY, FYNNEI. The CDR3 consists of 14 residues. With 3 bases removed from V and 2 bases from J, the gap between germline ends came to 10 bases. Partial CDR3 DNA: TGTGCCAGCAGTGATAGCGTTAGACAAGAGACC. This encodes CASSDSVRQET. The entire CDR3 sequence reads CASSDSVRQETQYF.